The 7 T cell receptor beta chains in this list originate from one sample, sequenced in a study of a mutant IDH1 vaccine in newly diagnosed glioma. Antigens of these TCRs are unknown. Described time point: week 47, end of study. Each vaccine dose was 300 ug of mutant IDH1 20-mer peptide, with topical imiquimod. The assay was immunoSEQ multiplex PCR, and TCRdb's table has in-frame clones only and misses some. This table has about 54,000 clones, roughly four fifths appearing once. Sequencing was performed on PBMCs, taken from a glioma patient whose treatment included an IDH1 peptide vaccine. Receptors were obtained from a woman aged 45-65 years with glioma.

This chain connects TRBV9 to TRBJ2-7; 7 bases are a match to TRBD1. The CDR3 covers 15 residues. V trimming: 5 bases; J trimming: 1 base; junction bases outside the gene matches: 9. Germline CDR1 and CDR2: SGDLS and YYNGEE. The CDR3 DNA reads TGTGCCAGCAGTCCGACAGGGAGCCCGTCCTACGAGCAGTACTTC. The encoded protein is CASSPTGSPSYEQYF.

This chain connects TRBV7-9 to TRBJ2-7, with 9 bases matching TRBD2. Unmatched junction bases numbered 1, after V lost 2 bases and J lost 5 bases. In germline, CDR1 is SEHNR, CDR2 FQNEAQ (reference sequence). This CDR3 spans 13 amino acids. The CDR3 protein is CASSLSGGNEQYF. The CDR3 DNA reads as TGTGCCAGCAGCTTAAGCGGGGGGAACGAGCAGTACTTC. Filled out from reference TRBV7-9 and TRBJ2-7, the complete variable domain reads DTGVSQNPRHKITKRGQNVTFRCDPISEHNRLYWYRQTLGQGPEFLTYFQNEAQLEKSRLLSDRFSAERPKGSFSTLEIQRTEQGDSAMYLCASSLSGGNEQYFGPGTRLTVT.

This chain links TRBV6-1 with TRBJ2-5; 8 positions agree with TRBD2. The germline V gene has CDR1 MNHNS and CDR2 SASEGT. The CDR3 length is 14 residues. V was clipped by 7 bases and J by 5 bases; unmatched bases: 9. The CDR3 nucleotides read TGTGCCAGCAACCCGCGGGGGGTAAGGGAGACCCAGTACTTC. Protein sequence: CASNPRGVRETQYF.

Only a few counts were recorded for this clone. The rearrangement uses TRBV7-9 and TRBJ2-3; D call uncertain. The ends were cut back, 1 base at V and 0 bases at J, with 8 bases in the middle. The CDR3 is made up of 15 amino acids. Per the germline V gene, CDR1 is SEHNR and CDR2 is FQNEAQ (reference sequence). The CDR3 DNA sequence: TGTGCCAGCAGCTTAGAAGGGTTTAGCACAGATACGCAGTATTTT. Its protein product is CASSLEGFSTDTQYF.

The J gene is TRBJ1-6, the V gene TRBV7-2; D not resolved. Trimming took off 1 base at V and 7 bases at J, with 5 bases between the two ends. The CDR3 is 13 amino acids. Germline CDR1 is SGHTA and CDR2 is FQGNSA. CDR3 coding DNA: TGTGCCAGCAGCTTAGGAAGGAATTCACCCCTCCACTTT. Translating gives CASSLGRNSPLHF.

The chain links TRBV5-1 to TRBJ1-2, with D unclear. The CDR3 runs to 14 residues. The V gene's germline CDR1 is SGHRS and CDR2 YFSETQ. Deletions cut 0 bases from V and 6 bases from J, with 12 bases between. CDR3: CASSLVMGLDGYTF. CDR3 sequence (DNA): TGCGCCAGCAGCTTGGTCATGGGGTTGGATGGCTACACCTTC.

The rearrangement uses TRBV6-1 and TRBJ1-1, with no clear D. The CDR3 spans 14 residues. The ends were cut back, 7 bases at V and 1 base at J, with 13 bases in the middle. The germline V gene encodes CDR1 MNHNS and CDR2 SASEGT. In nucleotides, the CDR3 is TGTGCCAGCATCAAACCGGGCTGGAACACTGAAGCTTTCTTT. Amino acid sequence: CASIKPGWNTEAFF.